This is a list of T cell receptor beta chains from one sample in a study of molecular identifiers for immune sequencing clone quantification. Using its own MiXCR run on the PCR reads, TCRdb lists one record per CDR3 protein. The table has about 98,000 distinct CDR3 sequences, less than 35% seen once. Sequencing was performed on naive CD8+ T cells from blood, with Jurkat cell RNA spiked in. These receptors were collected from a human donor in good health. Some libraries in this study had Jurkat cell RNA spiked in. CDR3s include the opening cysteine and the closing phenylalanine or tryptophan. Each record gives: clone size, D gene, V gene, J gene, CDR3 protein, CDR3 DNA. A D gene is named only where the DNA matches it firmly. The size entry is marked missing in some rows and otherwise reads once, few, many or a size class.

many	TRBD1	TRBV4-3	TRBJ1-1	CASSQDPHDRGTYTEAFF	TGCGCCAGCAGCCAAGACCCCCACGACAGGGGCACTTACACTGAAGCTTTCTTT
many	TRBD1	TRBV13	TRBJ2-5	CASANRDREETQYF	TGTGCCAGTGCAAACCGGGACAGAGAAGAGACCCAGTACTTC
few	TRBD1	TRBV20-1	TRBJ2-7	CSACPLGTDYEQYF	TGCAGTGCCTGCCCCCTAGGGACAGACTACGAGCAGTACTTC
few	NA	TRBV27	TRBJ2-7	CASSFGTGYEQYF	TGTGCCAGCAGTTTCGGGACGGGCTACGAGCAGTACTTC
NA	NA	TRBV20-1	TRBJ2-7	CSEREFSYEQYF	TGCAGTGAGAGGGAATTCTCCTACGAGCAGTACTTC
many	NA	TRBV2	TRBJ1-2	CASSEELNYGYTF	TGTGCCAGCAGTGAAGAACTGAACTATGGCTACACCTTC
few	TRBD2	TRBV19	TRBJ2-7	CASSLTGLAGVDEQYF	TGTGCCAGTAGTCTCACCGGACTAGCGGGAGTTGATGAGCAGTACTTC
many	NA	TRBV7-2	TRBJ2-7	CASSPSSYEQYF	TGTGCCAGCAGCCCGAGCTCCTACGAGCAGTACTTC
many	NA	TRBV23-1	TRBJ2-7	CASTWKEQYF	TGCGCCAGCACCTGGAAAGAGCAGTACTTC
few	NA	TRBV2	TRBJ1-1	CASSGRLAFF	TGTGCCAGCAGTGGCAGGCTAGCTTTCTTT
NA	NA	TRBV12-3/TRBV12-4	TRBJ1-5	CASSLGGGEVGPGIQPQHF	TGTGCCAGCAGTTTAGGAGGCGGGGAGGTGGGGCCGGGCATTCAGCCCCAGCATTTT
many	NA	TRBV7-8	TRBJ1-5	CASSLAPSNQPQHF	TGTGCCAGCAGCTTAGCTCCAAGCAATCAGCCCCAGCATTTT
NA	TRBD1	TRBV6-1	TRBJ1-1	CVSSEWAGGQYTEAFF	TGTGTCAGCAGTGAATGGGCAGGGGGTCAGTACACTGAAGCTTTCTTT